A selection of T cell receptor beta chains follows, all from one sample in a study of T-cell memory formation after mild COVID-19. TCRdb recomputed calls from the 5' RACE reads with MiXCR, one row per CDR3 protein. The sample comprises 100,000 to 140,000 distinct CDR3 sequences, 14% of which are singletons, and about 39% rests with the top ten. Sequenced input: PBMCs or a T cell subset sorted from them (not recorded which). The receptors originated from a man between 18 and 35 years old who had mild COVID-19 (a few samples of this study predate the infection). Cell type and time point are not known. Each CDR3 is given with its conserved first and last residue. A D gene is named only where the DNA matches it firmly. A row's size may be missing; if present it is once, few, many or a size class.

TRBJ1-1	TRBD1	few	TRBV7-2	CASSGHDRGEAFF	TGTGCCAGCAGCGGTCACGACAGGGGAGAAGCTTTCTTT
TRBJ2-7	NA	NA	TRBV5-1	CASSFFAGGDDGHEQYF	TGCGCCAGCAGCTTCTTCGCTGGGGGAGACGACGGCCACGAGCAGTACTTC
TRBJ2-1	NA	few	TRBV24-1	CATSDYSNEQFF	TGTGCCACCAGTGATTACAGCAATGAGCAGTTCTTC
TRBJ1-1	NA	NA	TRBV25-1	CASSEYLQGNTEAFF	TGTGCCAGCAGTGAGTATCTCCAGGGGAACACTGAAGCTTTCTTT
TRBJ2-1	NA	once	TRBV6-5	CASGAPAQGYYEQFF	TGTGCCAGCGGCGCCCCGGCTCAGGGATATTATGAGCAGTTCTTC
TRBJ2-1	NA	few	TRBV9	CASSVGQDQQFF	TGTGCCAGCAGCGTAGGACAGGATCAGCAGTTCTTC
TRBJ2-3	TRBD2	NA	TRBV11-2	CASSDRTSGGTTDTQYF	TGTGCCAGCAGCGATCGGACTAGCGGGGGGACCACAGATACGCAGTATTTT
TRBJ1-2	NA	few	TRBV7-6	CASSRNPSGDGGNYGYTF	TGTGCCAGCAGCCGGAATCCTTCAGGGGACGGGGGGAACTATGGCTACACCTTC
TRBJ1-3	NA	many	TRBV4-1	CASSQVWGSGNTIYF	TGCGCCAGCAGCCAAGTCTGGGGGTCTGGAAACACCATATATTTT
TRBJ2-2	NA	NA	TRBV25-1	CASSEWRQVNTGELFF	TGTGCCAGCAGTGAATGGCGGCAGGTGAACACCGGGGAGCTGTTTTTT
TRBJ2-1	NA	NA	TRBV2	CARTSAGSSYNEQFF	TGTGCCAGAACTTCGGCAGGGAGCTCCTACAATGAGCAGTTCTTC
TRBJ1-1	TRBD1	few	TRBV27	CASSSGTGVNTEAFF	TGTGCCAGCAGTTCGGGGACAGGGGTGAACACTGAAGCTTTCTTT
TRBJ2-7	NA	few	TRBV6-2/TRBV6-3	CASSYAANRPYEQYF	TGTGCCAGCAGTTATGCAGCCAATAGACCTTACGAGCAGTACTTC
TRBJ2-5	NA	few	TRBV12-3/TRBV12-4	CASSLDAGSQETQYF	TGTGCCAGCAGTTTAGATGCGGGGAGCCAAGAGACCCAGTACTTC
TRBJ1-3	NA	few	TRBV7-6	CATTAYSYSGNTIYF	TGTGCCACCACAGCTTATTCGTACTCTGGAAACACCATATATTTT
TRBJ2-7	NA	few	TRBV19	CASSASGKEQYF	TGTGCCAGTAGTGCCTCAGGGAAAGAGCAGTACTTC
TRBJ1-1	NA	few	TRBV19	CASSTYRDTNTEAFF	TGTGCCAGTAGCACATACCGGGACACGAACACTGAAGCTTTCTTT
TRBJ1-1	TRBD1	many	TRBV6-2/TRBV6-3	CASSPTGVNTEAFF	TGTGCCAGCAGTCCGACAGGGGTGAACACTGAAGCTTTCTTT
TRBJ2-1	TRBD1	few	TRBV19	CASHSPGQGHNEQFF	TGTGCCAGTCATTCGCCGGGACAGGGACACAATGAGCAGTTCTTC
TRBJ2-3	NA	many	TRBV12-3/TRBV12-4	CASSFRDTQYF	TGTGCCAGCAGTTTCCGGGATACGCAGTATTTT
TRBJ1-6	NA	NA	TRBV30	CAWERDGSSYNSPLHF	TGTGCCTGGGAGAGGGACGGGAGCTCCTATAATTCACCCCTCCACTTT
TRBJ1-1	NA	few	TRBV6-5	CASSGLGPITEAFF	TGTGCCAGCAGTGGCCTAGGGCCGATCACTGAAGCTTTCTTT
TRBJ1-5	NA	few	TRBV12-3/TRBV12-4	CASSSPGKDPQHF	TGTGCCAGCAGTTCCCCAGGGAAGGACCCCCAGCATTTT
TRBJ1-2	NA	many	TRBV29-1	CSVGVLGANYGYTF	TGCAGCGTCGGAGTATTGGGCGCTAACTATGGCTACACCTTC
TRBJ2-1	TRBD2	NA	TRBV11-2	CASSPTYGGYEQFF	TGTGCCAGCAGCCCCACGTACGGGGGGTATGAGCAGTTCTTC
TRBJ2-3	NA	NA	TRBV2	CATPGRQTDTQYF	TGTGCCACTCCGGGACGGCAAACAGATACGCAGTATTTT
TRBJ1-1	NA	NA	TRBV18	CASSPPELPEAFF	TGTGCCAGCTCACCACCGGAGCTCCCCGAAGCTTTCTTT
TRBJ2-3	TRBD2	NA	TRBV19	CASSPRLAGISTDTQYF	TGTGCCAGTAGTCCCCGACTAGCGGGGATTAGCACAGATACGCAGTATTTT
TRBJ2-5	NA	few	TRBV7-2	CASSLGTQLPETQYF	TGTGCCAGCAGCTTAGGGACTCAACTACCAGAGACCCAGTACTTC
TRBJ2-7	TRBD1	NA	TRBV12-3/TRBV12-4	CASSLTWTGSSYEQYF	TGTGCCAGCAGTTTAACTTGGACAGGGAGCTCCTACGAGCAGTACTTC
TRBJ1-1	NA	many	TRBV7-9	CASSRIGDTEAFF	TGTGCCAGCAGTAGGATCGGGGACACTGAAGCTTTCTTT
TRBJ2-3	NA	few	TRBV7-7	CASSLRDGGTDTQYF	TGTGCCAGCAGCTTGCGTGACGGGGGCACAGATACGCAGTATTTT
TRBJ2-2	NA	few	TRBV15	CATSRDRGYSTGELFF	TGTGCCACCAGCAGAGATCGGGGGTACAGCACCGGGGAGCTGTTTTTT
TRBJ2-3	TRBD2	few	TRBV7-2	CASTQTTSGATDTQYF	TGTGCCAGCACCCAAACCACTAGCGGGGCGACAGATACGCAGTATTTT
TRBJ1-4	NA	NA	TRBV4-1	CASSQETEPNEKLFF	TGCGCCAGCAGCCAAGAGACAGAACCGAATGAAAAACTGTTTTTT
TRBJ2-7	TRBD1	NA	TRBV9	CASSVEGGASYEQYF	TGTGCCAGCAGCGTAGAAGGGGGCGCTTCCTACGAGCAGTACTTC
TRBJ1-2	NA	NA	TRBV9	CASSAWDGSMALTF	TGTGCCAGCAGCGCTTGGGACGGATCTATGGCTCTCACCTTC
TRBJ1-1	TRBD1	few	TRBV6-2/TRBV6-3	CASSYGDSNTEAFF	TGTGCCAGCAGTTACGGGGACAGCAACACTGAAGCTTTCTTT
TRBJ2-4	TRBD2	many	TRBV7-9	CASSSTDSSGGPGNIQYF	TGTGCCAGCAGCTCGACAGATTCTAGCGGGGGGCCGGGAAACATTCAGTACTTC
TRBJ2-6	NA	many	TRBV10-3	CAIRPTESSGANVLTF	TGTGCCATCAGACCGACAGAAAGCTCTGGGGCCAACGTCCTGACTTTC
TRBJ2-1	NA	NA	TRBV29-1	CSDETVYNEQFF	TGCAGCGACGAGACAGTATACAATGAGCAGTTCTTC
TRBJ2-6	TRBD2	few	TRBV29-1	CSVAGTRSGANVLTF	TGCAGCGTAGCCGGGACTAGATCTGGGGCCAACGTCCTGACTTTC
TRBJ2-2	NA	many	TRBV4-3	CASSPLGSYTGELFF	TGCGCCAGCAGCCCTCTCGGCAGTTACACCGGGGAGCTGTTTTTT
TRBJ2-5	NA	few	TRBV15	CATSRFGGAGETQYF	TGTGCCACCAGCAGATTTGGGGGGGCGGGGGAGACCCAGTACTTC